This T cell receptor beta chain stems from a study of PD-1 blockade in mismatch repair-deficient tumors. Study-wide findings and caveats: Tumor-resident clones, often absent from pretreatment blood, expanded after pembrolizumab and then contracted.

Every patient had mismatch repair deficiency by PCR or immunohistochemistry. Repertoires were generated with immunoSEQ multiplex PCR, while TCRdb's copy carries only in-frame clones and drops some. The sample holds around 49,000 clones; around 77% are singletons and the top ten take roughly 3.5%. Regarding this clone: The target antigen is unknown.

The CDR3 spans 15 residues. V lost 6 bases to trimming and J lost 1 base, with 15 bases between them. Germline values: CDR1 MNHEY, CDR2 SVGAGI. Sequencing was performed on PBMCs, taken before pembrolizumab treatment. The clonotype comes from an adult with mismatch repair-deficient cancer. This chain joins TRBV6-5 and TRBJ1-2; the D is unclear. As DNA, the CDR3 is TGTGCCAGCAGGTCCCTCTCGGGGTTTAACTATGGCTACACCTTC. Its protein product is CASRSLSGFNYGYTF.